This TCR beta chain is from a study of molecular identifiers for immune sequencing clone quantification. This clonotype was detected only a few times. The CDR3 loop spans 15 amino acids. V gave up 4 bases and J gave up 5 bases; unmatched junction bases: 6. Looked up from germline, CDR1 is SNHLY and CDR2 is FYNNEI. Bulk TCR libraries were made with methods that had been previously described and with listed TCR primers. Via MiXCR, TCRdb re-called the PCR reads, giving one row per CDR3 protein. The table has roughly 10,000 distinct CDR3 sequences, 20% to 25% seen once. The TCR sequence derives from a human donor in good health. Some libraries in this study had Jurkat cell RNA spiked in. The chain uses TRBV2 and TRBJ1-5; the match to TRBD1 covers 9 bases. Source material: naive CD8+ T cells from blood, with Jurkat cell RNA spiked in. The subset was: FACS-sorted CD8+CD4-CCR7+CD45RA+ naive T cells. The CDR3 DNA sequence: TGTGCCAGCAGTGGGGACAGGGTTTTTGATCAGCCCCAGCATTTT. Protein: CASSGDRVFDQPQHF.